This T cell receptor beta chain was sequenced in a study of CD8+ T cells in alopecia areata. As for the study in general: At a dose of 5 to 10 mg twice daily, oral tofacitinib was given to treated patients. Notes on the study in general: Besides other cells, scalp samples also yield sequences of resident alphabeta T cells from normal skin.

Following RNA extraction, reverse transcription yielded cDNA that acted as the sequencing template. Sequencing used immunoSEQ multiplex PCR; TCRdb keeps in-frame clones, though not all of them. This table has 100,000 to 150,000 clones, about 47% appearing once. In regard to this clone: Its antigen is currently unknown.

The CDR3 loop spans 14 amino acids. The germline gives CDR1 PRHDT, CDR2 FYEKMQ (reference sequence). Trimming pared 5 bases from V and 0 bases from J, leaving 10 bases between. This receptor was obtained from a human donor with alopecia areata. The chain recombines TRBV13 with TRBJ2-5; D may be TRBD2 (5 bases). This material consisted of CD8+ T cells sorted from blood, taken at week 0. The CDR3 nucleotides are TGTGCCAGCAGCGGAGGTGGAAACCAAGAGACCCAGTACTTC. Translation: CASSGGGNQETQYF. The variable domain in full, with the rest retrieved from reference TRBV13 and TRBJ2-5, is AAGVIQSPRHLIKEKRETATLKCYPIPRHDTVYWYQQGPGQDPQFLISFYEKMQSDKGSIPDRFSAQQFSDYHSELNMSSLELGDSALYFCASSGGGNQETQYFGPGTRLLVL.